This TCR beta chain was identified during a study of T cell clones after liver transplantation. Notes on the study in general: A significant post-transplant drop in circulating graft-donor-reactive CD4 TCRbeta sequences occurred in most of the 8 subjects.

Libraries were prepared by immunoSEQ multiplex PCR; TCRdb keeps only in-frame clonotypes and omits some of them. Of fewer than 65,000 clones in the sample, approximately 77% were seen once. This clone was picked up a small number of times. The antigen remains unidentified. This receptor was taken from a human patient who received a liver transplant. Some T cells may be the graft donor's. This specimen consisted of CD4+ T cells from blood, obtained at the 22-month timepoint.

CDR3: CASRTGISGNTIYF. DNA for the CDR3: TGTGCCAGCAGAACAGGGATCTCTGGAAACACCATATATTTT. V and J are TRBV6-5 and TRBJ1-3, with D perhaps matching TRBD1 (6 bases). The CDR3 contains 14 residues. The germline V gene has CDR1 MNHEY and CDR2 SVGAGI. The V end lost 6 bases, the J end lost 0 bases, and 9 bases lay between the germline ends.